A single sample is the source of the 11 T cell receptor beta chains below, sequenced in a study of T cells expressing NK-cell markers. TCRdb reanalyzed the 5' RACE reads and collapses them to one entry per CDR3 protein, without DNA. Its table records roughly 150,000 distinct CDR3 sequences. Specimen: blood T cells: a sorted CD56 or NKG2C T cell subset, CD4+ or CD8+ T cells, or bulk PBMC T cells (not recorded which). These TCRs come from a man aged 18-69 years in good health.

The rearrangement links TRBV27 to TRBJ1-1; TCRdb names TRBD1, which stays unverified in the absence of DNA. The CDR3 spans 16 residues. In germline, CDR1 is MNHEY, CDR2 SMNVEV (reference sequence). The CDR3: CASSSGVTGTNTEAFF.

The gene calls are TRBV5-1 and TRBJ2-7. The CDR3 is 14 residues long. CDR1 is SGHRS and CDR2 is YFSETQ in the germline V gene. CDR3 protein: CASSLELGTDEQYF.

The chain couples TRBV2 to TRBJ1-5; TCRdb names TRBD1, which stays unverified in the absence of DNA. Germline V gene sequence: CDR1 SNHLY, CDR2 FYNNEI. CDR3 length: 17 residues. CDR3 residues: CASSEGRTPGRGGPQHF.

This chain joins TRBV10-2 and TRBJ2-3; TCRdb indicates TRBD1, and absent DNA this call remains unverified. The CDR3 has 15 amino acids. Per the germline V gene, CDR1 is WSHSY and CDR2 is SAAADI. This chain's CDR3 is CASTKSGGNTDTQYF.

The chain carries TRBV6-5 and TRBJ1-2. This CDR3 contains 16 residues. Per germline, CDR1 MNHEY and CDR2 SVGAGI. Here the CDR3 reads CASSRIEERGRRGYTF.

The gene calls are TRBV6-2 or TRBV6-3 and TRBJ1-4; TCRdb returns TRBD1, unconfirmable since there is no DNA. The CDR3 spans 20 residues. The germline CDR1 and CDR2 sequences are MNHEY and SVGEGT. The CDR3 sequence is CASMGNFSRDRGNADEKLFF.

This rearrangement joins TRBV4-2 to TRBJ1-2. Germline assignment: CDR1 LGHNA and CDR2 YNFKEQ. The CDR3 has 13 residues. The chain's CDR3 is CASSQDRTGGYTF.

The chain has TRBV6-1 and TRBJ1-3; the TCRdb call, TRBD1, lacks DNA for checking. Per the germline V gene, CDR1 is MNHNS and CDR2 is SASEGT. The CDR3 totals 17 residues. CDR3 protein: CASSEEEILGPGNTIYF.

The CDR3 loop reads CASSLGTGGFNQPQHF. The chain recombines TRBV5-5 with TRBJ1-5; the D gene TCRdb calls, TRBD1, cannot be checked with no DNA. Germline V gene data show CDR1 as SGHKS and CDR2 as YYEKEE (reference sequence). The CDR3 is 16 amino acids.

The chain is built from TRBV7-7 and TRBJ2-2; the D call of TRBD2 rests on TCRdb alone, since no DNA is present to check it. The CDR3 runs 16 residues. Looked up from germline, CDR1 is SSHAT and CDR2 is FNYEAQ (reference sequence). The CDR3 loop is CASSLSAGANTGELFF.

The chain has TRBV16 and TRBJ2-7; TCRdb's D gene call, TRBD1, goes unchecked for lack of DNA. Germline V gene lookup returns CDR1 KGHSY and CDR2 FQNENV. The CDR3 runs 13 residues. The CDR3 loop is CASSQWDSYEQYF.